Detailed here is one T cell receptor (beta chain). Germline V gives CDR1 DFQATT, CDR2 SNEGSKA (reference sequence). This CDR3 spans 15 amino acids. Trimming took 4 bases from V and 2 from J, leaving 18 bases between them. This record belongs to a study of post-analysis software for immune sequencing data. Prepared TCR beta cDNA libraries contained unique molecular identifiers. TCRdb processed the PCR reads anew with MiXCR; each CDR3 protein has one entry. The sample yields 150,000 to 200,000 distinct CDR3 sequences, under 40% seen once. The clonotype was recovered from a girl between 5 and 17 years old with multiple sclerosis. V is TRBV20-1 and J is TRBJ2-7; either TRBD1 or TRBD2 may fit D (5 bases each). Sequenced material: blood, taken after autologous hematopoietic stem cell transplantation. CDR3 coding DNA: TGCAGTGCTAAAGAATTCGGGACGAATCCCTACGAGCAGTACTTC. Its translation is CSAKEFGTNPYEQYF.